This entry is about one T cell receptor (beta chain). Its target is unknown. Germline V gene data show CDR1 as DFQATT and CDR2 as SNEGSKA (reference sequence). With 0 bases removed from V and 5 bases from J, the gap between germline ends came to 20 bases. The CDR3 totals 16 residues. The sample is drawn from a study of CD8 T cells in ankylosing spondylitis. Study-level points and caveats: Seemingly distinctive of ankylosing spondylitis blood was a TCR beta motif formed by eight highly homologous variants.

Via MiXCR, TCRdb re-called the 5' RACE reads, giving one row per CDR3 protein. Among some 130,000 distinct CDR3 sequences listed, 17% were seen once. The rearrangement joins TRBV20-1 to TRBJ2-7, with a possible D match to TRBD2 (6 bases). Sequenced sample: blood, either unsorted or a sorted T cell fraction (not recorded which). The receptor's source is a male donor with ankylosing spondylitis. CDR3 nucleotide sequence: TGCAGTGCTAGAGATCCCCCGATCGGGGGTCGAGACGAGCAGTACTTC. Amino acid sequence: CSARDPPIGGRDEQYF.